Following are 30 T cell receptor beta chains from one sample sequenced in a study of blood T cell repertoires in COVID-19. This table comes from immunoSEQ multiplex PCR, and its TCRdb copy is limited to in-frame clones, with some not included. The sample yields over 100,000 clones, over 60% seen once. Sequences were obtained from peripheral blood. The receptor set was obtained from a woman aged 70-85 years with acute or convalescent COVID-19.

The chain uses TRBV19 and TRBJ2-7; D possibly corresponds to TRBD1 (6 bases). Per germline, CDR1 LNHDA and CDR2 SQIVND (reference sequence). This CDR3 comprises 13 residues. V was shortened by 4 bases and J by 5 bases, with 12 bases between the two germline ends. CDR3 nucleotide sequence: TGTGCCAGTAGTAGGTCAGGGGTGGACGAGCAGTACTTC. Protein sequence: CASSRSGVDEQYF.

The chain recombines TRBV25-1 with TRBJ2-5; tentative D call: TRBD2 (6 bases). Germline V lookup: CDR1 MGHDK, CDR2 SYGVNS. V was shortened by 2 bases and J by 5 bases, with 9 bases between the two germline ends. CDR3 size: 13 residues. The CDR3 sequence: CASSERRAETQYF. CDR3 nucleotide sequence: TGTGCCAGCAGTGAAAGGAGGGCCGAGACCCAGTACTTC.

The CDR3 nucleotides are TGTGCCAGCAGGGAGACAGGCTTATCCTACGAGCAGTACTTC. Its protein product is CASRETGLSYEQYF. The chain has TRBV28 and TRBJ2-7; D possibly corresponds to TRBD1 (6 bases). The germline V gene has CDR1 MDHEN and CDR2 SYDVKM. Trimming pared 6 bases from V and 1 base from J, leaving 13 bases between. CDR3 size: 14 residues.

This chain joins TRBV5-4 and TRBJ1-6; D gene ambiguous. The CDR3 length is 14 residues. CDR1 and CDR2 (germline): SGHNT, YYREEE (reference sequence). V lost 0 bases, J lost 5 bases, and 6 bases lay in between. The CDR3 DNA follows: TGTGCCAGCAGCTTGGACAGTAATAATTCACCCCTCCACTTT. The encoded protein is CASSLDSNNSPLHF.

This clone appeared many times. The J gene is TRBJ2-5, the V gene TRBV21-1; the table's D call of TRBD2 was not tested on the DNA. TRBV21-1 is noted as a pseudogene. CDR3 size: 13 residues. The CDR3 DNA sequence: TGTGCCGACAGACTAGCGGGGCAAGAGACCCAGTACTTC. Amino acid sequence: CADRLAGQETQYF.

The rearrangement joins TRBV2 to TRBJ1-1, with D hard to call. The V gene's germline CDR1 is SNHLY and CDR2 FYNNEI. V was cut by 7 bases and J by 5 bases, with 5 bases left in between. There are 10 residues in the CDR3. The CDR3 DNA sequence: TGTGCCAGCAAACATACTGAAGCTTTCTTT. Translated, it gives CASKHTEAFF. Variable domain in full (rest from reference TRBV2 and TRBJ1-1): EPEVTQTPSHQVTQMGQEVILRCVPISNHLYFYWYRQILGQKVEFLVSFYNNEISEKSEIFDDQFSVERPDGSNFTLKIRSTKLEDSAMYFCASKHTEAFFGQGTRLTVV.

The rearrangement uses TRBV5-6 and TRBJ2-3, with TRBD2 matching over 9 bases. The V segment lost 1 base and the J segment 0 bases; nucleotides outside the gene matches: 6. The CDR3 loop spans 17 amino acids. Germline V gives CDR1 SGHDT, CDR2 YYEEEE. CDR3 DNA sequence: TGTGCCAGCAGCTTGTTTAGCGGGGGACTTAGCACAGATACGCAGTATTTT. It encodes CASSLFSGGLSTDTQYF.

Only a few counts were recorded for this clone. The chain uses TRBV12-3 or TRBV12-4 and TRBJ1-2; D is undetermined. The CDR3 spans 13 residues. V lost 1 base and J 2 bases, leaving 5 bases between the germline ends. The CDR3 DNA reads TGTGCCAGCAGTTTAGACAGAAACTATGGCTACACCTTC. Translated, it gives CASSLDRNYGYTF.

The rearrangement uses TRBV7-8 and TRBJ1-5; 9 bases line up with TRBD1. Germline trimming cut 1 base from V and 4 bases from J; bases unmatched to any gene: 2. In germline, CDR1 is SGHVS, CDR2 FQNEAQ. This CDR3 region has 15 residues. This chain's CDR3 is CASSLGGTGNQPQHF. The CDR3 region has the DNA TGTGCCAGCAGCTTAGGAGGGACAGGGAATCAGCCCCAGCATTTT. The variable domain in full, with the rest retrieved from reference TRBV7-8 and TRBJ1-5, is GAGVSQSPRYKVAKRGQDVALRCDPISGHVSLFWYQQALGQGPEFLTYFQNEAQLDKSGLPSDRFFAERPEGSVSTLKIQRTQQEDSAVYLCASSLGGTGNQPQHFGDGTRLSIL.

The V call is TRBV7-6, the J call TRBJ2-7; 13 bases align to TRBD2. Losses at the gene ends were 5 bases for V and 3 bases for J; bases not matched to a gene: 1. The CDR3 totals 14 residues. Germline CDR1 and CDR2: SGHVS and FNYEAQ. CDR3: CASSRTSGSYEQYF. The CDR3 DNA reads as TGTGCCAGCAGCCGGACTAGCGGGAGCTACGAGCAGTACTTC.

This clone was picked up a small number of times. This chain uses TRBV6-5 with TRBJ2-2; D not certain. V was trimmed by 7 bases and J by 2 bases, leaving 8 bases between them. This CDR3 is 13 amino acids long. CDR1 and CDR2 (germline): MNHEY, SVGAGI. In nucleotides, the CDR3 is TGTGCCAGCATACACCATAACACCGGGGAGCTGTTTTTT. Its protein product is CASIHHNTGELFF.

The table lists this clone with a few counts. This chain uses TRBV9 with TRBJ2-7; D gene ambiguous. Germline CDR1 is SGDLS and CDR2 is YYNGEE. The V end lost 0 bases, the J end lost 4 bases, and 11 bases lay between the germline ends. The CDR3 runs 14 residues. The CDR3 loop is CASSVGLSQYEQYF. The DNA for the CDR3 is TGTGCCAGCAGCGTAGGACTCTCGCAATACGAGCAGTACTTC.

The V gene is TRBV7-2, the J gene TRBJ1-4; D might be TRBD1 (5 bases). Germline V CDR1 and CDR2: SGHTA, FQGNSA. The CDR3 length is 15 residues. Trimming stripped 1 base from V and 3 bases from J, with 9 bases between. The CDR3 is CASSLEAGSNEKLFF. The CDR3, as DNA: TGTGCCAGCAGCTTAGAGGCAGGGTCTAATGAAAAACTGTTTTTT.

The gene calls are TRBV4-3 and TRBJ2-1; possibly TRBD1 for D (5 bases). Germline values: CDR1 LGHNA, CDR2 YSLEER. The CDR3 length is 15 residues. V lost 4 bases to trimming and J lost 9 bases, with 19 bases between them. In DNA, the CDR3 is TGCGCCAGCAGCCCACAGGCTAAGGGATGGGGTGAGCAGTTCTTC. Its translation is CASSPQAKGWGEQFF.

The chain couples TRBV5-1 to TRBJ2-7; maybe TRBD1 (7 bases). Germline CDR1 SGHRS, CDR2 YFSETQ. V lost 4 bases to trimming and J lost 7 bases, with 24 bases between them. The CDR3 contains 16 residues. The CDR3, as DNA: TGCGCCAGCAGCGTGGGCTGGGGGCAGGGGGGAATGGAGCAGTACTTC. This codes for CASSVGWGQGGMEQYF.

The rearrangement uses TRBV6-5 and TRBJ1-1; tentatively, D is TRBD1 (6 bases). The germline V gene encodes CDR1 MNHEY and CDR2 SVGAGI. V gave up 7 bases and J gave up 1 base, with 10 bases separating them. The CDR3 spans 13 residues. As DNA, the CDR3 is TGTGCCAGCACCGAGGACAGGAACACTGAAGCTTTCTTT. It translates to CASTEDRNTEAFF.

This clone was picked up a small number of times. The chain is built from TRBV14 and TRBJ1-5, with D perhaps matching TRBD1 (5 bases). This CDR3 is 13 amino acids long. V was trimmed by 3 bases and J by 10 bases, leaving 13 bases between them. Per germline, CDR1 SGHDN and CDR2 FVKESK. The CDR3 loop reads CASSHSQETPQHF. Written as DNA, the CDR3 is TGTGCCAGCAGCCATTCACAGGAGACACCCCAGCATTTT. Full variable domain (remainder filled in from reference TRBV14 and TRBJ1-5): EAGVTQFPSHSVIEKGQTVTLRCDPISGHDNLYWYRRVMGKEIKFLLHFVKESKQDESGMPNNRFLAERTGGTYSTLKVQPAELEDSGVYFCASSHSQETPQHFGDGTRLSIL.

The CDR3 DNA reads TGTGCCAGCAGCTTAGATGCAGGTTACTCCTACGAGCAGTACTTC. Translating gives CASSLDAGYSYEQYF. The V and J genes are TRBV7-9 and TRBJ2-7; unclear D gene. CDR1 SEHNR and CDR2 FQNEAQ come from the germline V gene (reference sequence). The germline V and J ends were trimmed by 1 base and 0 bases, with 10 bases remaining between them. The CDR3 is made up of 15 amino acids.

The rearrangement uses TRBV12-5 and TRBJ2-1; TRBD2 aligns across 15 bases. CDR3 size: 18 residues. The germline V gene has CDR1 LGHNT and CDR2 FRNRAP. The V gene end was trimmed by 3 bases and the J gene end by 8 bases; junction bases not matched to a gene: 11. CDR3 loop: CASGFTGLAGGGGDEQFF. CDR3 nucleotide sequence: TGTGCTAGTGGTTTCACCGGACTAGCGGGAGGGGGGGGCGATGAGCAGTTCTTC.

The gene calls are TRBV6-6 and TRBJ1-6; 9 positions match TRBD1. In germline, CDR1 is MNHNY, CDR2 SVGAGI (reference sequence). Trimming at V came to 7 bases and at J to 10 bases, leaving 11 bases not matched to a gene. The CDR3 spans 15 residues. The CDR3 spells CASTLSGQGRSPLHF. As DNA, the CDR3 is TGTGCCAGCACCCTCTCGGGACAGGGACGATCACCCCTCCACTTT.

The chain recombines TRBV24-1 with TRBJ1-3; perhaps TRBD1 as D (5 bases). Germline V gives CDR1 KGHDR, CDR2 SFDVKD. This CDR3 is built from 15 residues. Trimming shortened V by 2 bases and J by 4 bases, and 11 bases separated the two germline ends. CDR3 region: CATSDSGPTGNTIYF. Here the CDR3 DNA reads TGTGCCACCAGTGATTCAGGGCCAACCGGAAACACCATATATTTT.

This clone came up many times. The V gene is TRBV6-5, the J gene TRBJ2-5; D is possibly TRBD2 (7 bases). V dropped 7 bases and J dropped 4 bases, with 13 bases sitting between them. The germline V gene has CDR1 MNHEY and CDR2 SVGAGI. This CDR3 contains 13 residues. The CDR3: CASKGGGLETQYF. Written as DNA, the CDR3 is TGTGCCAGCAAGGGAGGGGGGTTAGAGACCCAGTACTTC.

The chain uses TRBV5-4 and TRBJ2-1, with D maybe TRBD2 (6 bases). The V gene lost 3 bases and the J gene lost 8 bases, with 21 bases spanning the gap. The CDR3 has 16 amino acids. Germline assignment: CDR1 SGHNT and CDR2 YYREEE (reference sequence). DNA of the CDR3: TGTGCCAGCAGCTCCTCTGGCGGGGCCGCGGGATATGAGCAGTTCTTC. This gives the protein CASSSSGGAAGYEQFF.

The chain employs TRBV13 and TRBJ1-1; D uncertain. The CDR3 runs to 14 residues. Trimming took off 6 bases at V and 1 base at J, with 12 bases between the two ends. Germline loops: CDR1 PRHDT, CDR2 FYEKMQ (reference sequence). CDR3 DNA sequence: TGTGCCAGCAGGGGAGAAGGCCCGAACACTGAAGCTTTCTTT. Protein product: CASRGEGPNTEAFF.

The chain couples TRBV2 to TRBJ2-3; D is uncertain. The CDR3 has 13 residues. Per germline, CDR1 SNHLY and CDR2 FYNNEI. The ends were cut back, 6 bases at V and 0 bases at J, with 7 bases in the middle. The CDR3 protein is CASSLLSTDTQYF. The CDR3 region has the DNA TGTGCCAGCAGCCTACTTAGCACAGATACGCAGTATTTT.

This clone was detected a few times. The V and J genes are TRBV5-6 and TRBJ1-5; 8 nucleotides line up with TRBD1. Germline V gene data show CDR1 as SGHDT and CDR2 as YYEEEE. The junction had 8 bases not matched to a gene; V was cut back by 1 base and J by 11 bases. The length of the CDR3 is 14 residues. The CDR3: CASSLYRGESTQHF. The DNA for the CDR3 is TGTGCCAGCAGCTTGTACAGGGGGGAGTCAACCCAGCATTTT.

The rearrangement joins TRBV6-5 to TRBJ1-2, with 7 bases lining up with TRBD1. Looked up from germline, CDR1 is MNHEY and CDR2 is SVGAGI. The trim removed 6 bases at V and 2 bases at J, leaving 9 bases unmatched. This CDR3 is built from 15 residues. DNA of the CDR3: TGTGCCAGCAGCCTCACAGGGGTAGGAAACTATGGCTACACCTTC. This codes for CASSLTGVGNYGYTF.

The CDR3 region has the DNA TGTGCCAGCAGCGCAGCGGGGGGGCCTATAGATACGCAGTATTTT. Translated, it gives CASSAAGGPIDTQYF. The genes are TRBV7-7 and TRBJ2-3; 10 bases are a match to TRBD2. Germline-derived CDR1 and CDR2 are SSHAT and FNYEAQ (reference sequence). The CDR3 is made up of 15 amino acids. Unmatched junction bases numbered 7, after V lost 5 bases and J lost 5 bases. Using reference TRBV7-7 and TRBJ2-3 for the parts outside the CDR3, the full variable domain is GAGVSQSPRYKVTKRGQDVTLRCDPISSHATLYWYQQALGQGPEFLTYFNYEAQPDKSGLPSDRFSAERPEGSISTLTIQRTEQRDSAMYRCASSAAGGPIDTQYFGPGTRLTVL.

The V and J genes are TRBV3-1 (or the pseudogene TRBV3-2) and TRBJ1-6, with D possibly matching TRBD1 (5 bases). This CDR3 region has 18 residues. V lost 2 bases, J lost 7 bases, and 21 bases lay in between. Per germline, CDR1 LGHDT and CDR2 YNNKEL (reference sequence). The CDR3 spells CASSQKGAGVASNSPLHF. Here the CDR3 DNA reads TGTGCCAGCAGCCAAAAAGGGGCGGGGGTAGCGAGCAATTCACCCCTCCACTTT.

V usage is TRBV18 and J usage is TRBJ2-2, with 12 bases lining up with TRBD2. This CDR3 is 18 amino acids long. CDR1 KGHSH and CDR2 LQKENI come from the germline V gene. V shed 4 bases and J 0 bases; nucleotides not matched to a gene: 6. In nucleotides, the CDR3 is TGTGCCAGCTCACTCGGACTAGCGGGGAACGCGAACACCGGGGAGCTGTTTTTT. Amino acid sequence: CASSLGLAGNANTGELFF.